The next 7 T cell receptor beta chains were all read from a single sample in a study of shared clonotypes between healthy human individuals. The protocol was immunoSEQ multiplex PCR, while the TCRdb copy is restricted to in-frame clones and leaves out a portion. The table has about 380,000 clones, about 96% seen once. The sequencing sample was made of memory CD8+ T cells sorted from blood. Subset defined: CD45RO+ cells pooled with CCR7-negative TemRA cells. Receptors originate from a man aged 25 to 40 in good health.

The CDR3 spells CAWSPTRTGPATNEKLFF. CDR3 nucleotide sequence: TGTGCCTGGAGTCCTACCCGGACAGGTCCGGCAACTAATGAAAAACTGTTTTTT. The chain links TRBV30 to TRBJ1-4; 7 bases align to TRBD1. Germline V gene sequence: CDR1 GTSNPN, CDR2 SVGIG (reference sequence). The length of the CDR3 is 18 residues. V trimming: 2 bases; J trimming: 0 bases; junction bases outside the gene matches: 12.

The V and J genes are TRBV28 and TRBJ2-2, with 8 positions matching TRBD2. There are 17 residues in the CDR3. In germline, CDR1 is MDHEN, CDR2 SYDVKM. V was clipped by 3 bases and J by 4 bases; unmatched bases: 10. Here the CDR3 reads CASSFISGGPRTGELFF. CDR3 DNA sequence: TGTGCCAGCAGTTTTATCTCGGGAGGGCCTCGCACCGGGGAGCTGTTTTTT.

This rearrangement joins TRBV5-1 to TRBJ1-2; 9 bases align to TRBD1. Germline CDR1 reads SGHRS; CDR2 reads YFSETQ. The CDR3 spans 16 residues. Trimming at V came to 0 bases and at J to 6 bases, leaving 9 bases not matched to a gene. Here the CDR3 DNA reads TGCGCCAGCAGCTTGGGATTTACCGGGACAGGGCATGGCTACACCTTC. It specifies CASSLGFTGTGHGYTF.

A single count supports this clone. V is TRBV28 and J is TRBJ2-6; D possibly corresponds to TRBD1 (6 bases). V was cut by 5 bases and J by 1 base, with 9 bases left in between. The CDR3 totals 15 residues. Germline V gene sequence: CDR1 MDHEN, CDR2 SYDVKM. The CDR3 nucleotides read TGTGCCAGCAGTGCCACAGGGTCTGGGGCCAACGTCCTGACTTTC. As protein: CASSATGSGANVLTF.

On this clone: Other DNA sequences in this specimen translate into the identical CDR3. The chain recombines TRBV20-1 with TRBJ2-3; perhaps TRBD1 as D (5 bases). V lost 6 bases, J lost 4 bases, and 8 bases lay in between. The CDR3 runs to 11 residues. The germline V gene encodes CDR1 DFQATT and CDR2 SNEGSKA (reference sequence). The CDR3 protein is CSARVPDTQYF. The CDR3 nucleotides are TGCAGTGCCAGGGTCCCAGATACGCAGTATTTT.

The genes are TRBV19 and TRBJ2-7, with 7 nucleotides matching TRBD2. Germline-derived CDR1 and CDR2 are LNHDA and SQIVND (reference sequence). With V trimmed by 3 bases and J by 4 bases, 9 bases remained unmatched. The CDR3 consists of 15 residues. Here the CDR3 reads CASSIGSGGSYEQYF. For the CDR3, the DNA is TGTGCCAGTAGTATTGGGAGTGGCGGGAGTTACGAGCAGTACTTC.

This clone was observed once. The CDR3 region is CASSEASGLILSYEQYF. CDR3 DNA sequence: TGTGCCAGCAGTGAAGCCAGTGGACTGATCCTCTCCTACGAGCAGTACTTC. The chain recombines TRBV6-1 with TRBJ2-7; D is perhaps TRBD2 (5 bases). From germline, CDR1 is MNHNS and CDR2 SASEGT. Trimming left V 0 bases short and J 0 bases short, with 15 bases between. The CDR3 loop spans 17 amino acids.